The entry below describes one TCR beta chain. The sample originates from a study of blood T cell repertoires in COVID-19. Per germline, CDR1 LGHNA and CDR2 YNFKEQ. V shed 4 bases, J shed 5 bases, and the junction held 16 bases outside the gene matches. This CDR3 has 18 amino acids. Repertoires were generated with immunoSEQ multiplex PCR, while TCRdb's copy carries only in-frame clones and drops some. The repertoire includes almost 300,000 clones, 85% to 90% of them detected once, and about 1.2% sits in the top ten. V and J are TRBV4-2 and TRBJ2-1; the match to TRBD2 covers 8 bases. Sequenced: peripheral blood. The receptor's source is a man in his 70s with acute or convalescent COVID-19. The CDR3 protein is CASSPRLAAGGGNNEQFF. CDR3 sequence (DNA): TGTGCCAGCAGCCCGAGACTAGCCGCGGGGGGTGGAAACAATGAGCAGTTCTTC.